Below, 21 T cell receptor beta chains from the same sample are listed, as sequenced in a study of blood T cell repertoires in COVID-19. Measured with immunoSEQ multiplex PCR; TCRdb has only the in-frame clones, and not every one. Among about 110,000 clones listed, 75% to 85% were seen once. Sequencing was done on a sample of peripheral blood. The origin of the receptors is a woman in her sixties with acute or convalescent COVID-19.

This clone has only a few counts. The chain uses TRBV11-2 and TRBJ2-1; 12 positions match TRBD2. This CDR3 comprises 14 residues. V shed 9 bases and J 9 bases; nucleotides not matched to a gene: 9. Germline V gene lookup returns CDR1 SGHAT and CDR2 FQNNGV. The CDR3 region is CASRPSGGAGEQFF. CDR3 bases: TGTGCCAGTCGGCCTAGCGGGGGGGCAGGTGAGCAGTTCTTC.

V and J are TRBV15 and TRBJ2-5; possibly TRBD1 for D (5 bases). Germline values: CDR1 LNHNV, CDR2 YYDKDF (reference sequence). The V and J ends lost 8 bases and 4 bases respectively, with 20 bases between them. The CDR3 is 15 amino acids. The CDR3 coding sequence is TGTGCCACCCGTCGTGACCTAGGGGCGCGAGAGACCCAGTACTTC. This sequence encodes CATRRDLGARETQYF.

The V gene is TRBV11-2, the J gene TRBJ1-2, with D tentatively TRBD1 (5 bases). V gave up 5 bases and J gave up 13 bases, with 11 bases separating them. Germline V gene sequence: CDR1 SGHAT, CDR2 FQNNGV. The CDR3 has 10 residues. The CDR3 bases are TGTGCCAGCAGCGGGGGAGGACCCACCTTC. It codes for CASSGGGPTF.

The chain has TRBV7-2 and TRBJ2-7; 10 nucleotides match TRBD2. Germline V lookup: CDR1 SGHTA, CDR2 FQGNSA. The V and J ends lost 4 bases and 1 base, in that order; junction bases with no gene match: 7. The CDR3 extends over 16 amino acids. CDR3 in amino acids: CASSSSGTSASYEQYF. The CDR3 region has the DNA TGTGCCAGCAGCTCGTCTGGGACTAGCGCTTCCTACGAGCAGTACTTC.

The rearrangement joins TRBV19 to TRBJ1-5; perhaps TRBD1 as D (5 bases). In germline, CDR1 is LNHDA, CDR2 SQIVND (reference sequence). The CDR3 spans 16 residues. V was clipped by 7 bases and J by 4 bases, with 20 bases between them. The CDR3 DNA sequence: TGTGCCAGTACCATGGGCCAGGGAAGGTCGAATCAGCCCCAGCATTTT. This sequence encodes CASTMGQGRSNQPQHF.

This clone was seen a few times. The chain links TRBV7-2 to TRBJ1-3, with D unresolved. The CDR3 extends over 17 amino acids. V was pared by 10 bases and J by 0 bases, with 22 bases between. Germline CDR1 is SGHTA and CDR2 is FQGNSA. The CDR3 is CATSPRGLQSSGNTIYF. Written as DNA, the CDR3 is TGTGCCACCTCACCCCGGGGTCTCCAAAGCTCTGGAAACACCATATATTTT.

V usage is TRBV24-1 and J usage is TRBJ2-5; 8 nucleotides match TRBD1. The V segment lost 4 bases and the J segment 0 bases; nucleotides outside the gene matches: 6. The CDR3 runs 16 residues. In germline, CDR1 is KGHDR, CDR2 SFDVKD. The CDR3, as DNA: TGTGCCACCAGTGAGAACGGACAGGGACACCAAGAGACCCAGTACTTC. Translating it yields CATSENGQGHQETQYF.

The CDR3 nucleotides read TGTGCCAGCAGCCAGGACCCGGGACAGCCAAATACTGGAACCTTC. It yields the protein CASSQDPGQPNTGTF. The V gene is TRBV5-4, the J gene TRBJ1-2, with 7 nucleotides matching TRBD1. This CDR3 is built from 15 residues. V gave up 4 bases and J gave up 14 bases; unmatched junction bases: 20. CDR1 is SGHNT and CDR2 is YYREEE in the germline V gene (reference sequence).

The chain combines TRBV15 with TRBJ2-7, with TRBD1 matching over 7 bases. The CDR3 loop spans 16 amino acids. CDR1 is LNHNV and CDR2 is YYDKDF in the germline V gene (reference sequence). Unmatched junction bases numbered 7, after V lost 0 bases and J lost 2 bases. As DNA, the CDR3 is TGTGCCACCAGCAGAGATCTAAGGCAGGGGGCCTACGAGCAGTACTTC. Protein: CATSRDLRQGAYEQYF.

V usage is TRBV30 and J usage is TRBJ1-2, with D perhaps matching TRBD1 (5 bases). Germline CDR1 reads GTSNPN; CDR2 reads SVGIG (reference sequence). CDR3 length: 14 residues. Trimming pared 4 bases from V and 7 bases from J, leaving 19 bases between. The chain's CDR3 is CAWTPGGGYFGYTF. The DNA for the CDR3 is TGTGCCTGGACCCCCGGGGGGGGTTACTTTGGCTACACCTTC.

Only a few counts were recorded for this clone. This chain connects TRBV11-1 to TRBJ1-2; tentative D call: TRBD1 (6 bases). CDR3 size: 14 residues. V shed 4 bases and J shed 0 bases, with 9 bases lying between them. CDR1 and CDR2 (germline): SGHAT, FQDESV (reference sequence). In nucleotides, the CDR3 is TGTGCCAGCAGCTCACAGGGAGCTAACTATGGCTACACCTTC. Amino acids: CASSSQGANYGYTF.

J is TRBJ2-3 and V is TRBV4-2, with TRBD2 matching over 10 bases. Germline loops: CDR1 LGHNA, CDR2 YNFKEQ. With V trimmed by 0 bases and J by 2 bases, 2 bases remained unmatched. The CDR3 contains 16 residues. The CDR3 bases are TGTGCCAGCAGCCAAGAACTAGCGGGGAACACAGATACGCAGTATTTT. It codes for CASSQELAGNTDTQYF.

The chain is built from TRBV6-4 and TRBJ1-5; no reliable D call. The CDR3 consists of 16 residues. The V gene's germline CDR1 is MRHNA and CDR2 SNTAGT. Trimming cost V 0 bases and J 1 base, with 10 bases left between them. The CDR3 DNA reads as TGTGCCAGCAGTGACTCGAGGCTAACCAGCAATCAGCCCCAGCATTTT. Translation: CASSDSRLTSNQPQHF.

The CDR3 DNA reads as TGTGCCAGCAGCAGGGCAGGACAGGGTGGCGGAAACACCATATATTTT. Its protein is CASSRAGQGGGNTIYF. J is TRBJ1-3 and V is TRBV5-4, with 8 nucleotides matching TRBD1. Unmatched junction bases numbered 10, after V lost 4 bases and J lost 4 bases. The germline V gene has CDR1 SGHNT and CDR2 YYREEE (reference sequence). The CDR3 contains 16 residues.

This clone has only one observation. The chain recombines TRBV3-1 (or the pseudogene TRBV3-2) with TRBJ1-2, with a weak D call TRBD1 (6 bases). The CDR3 length is 14 residues. Trimming removed 4 bases at V and 4 bases at J, with 13 bases between. Germline CDR1 and CDR2: LGHDT and YNNKEL (reference sequence). CDR3 residues: CASSPQAGVYGYTF. For the CDR3, the DNA is TGTGCCAGCAGCCCGCAGGCAGGGGTCTATGGCTACACCTTC.

This chain joins TRBV30 and TRBJ1-2; D not resolved. Germline V CDR1 and CDR2: GTSNPN, SVGIG (reference sequence). The length of the CDR3 is 14 residues. V was cut by 0 bases and J by 2 bases, with 10 bases left in between. CDR3 amino acids: CAWSVLDTNYGYTF. CDR3 sequence (DNA): TGTGCCTGGAGTGTACTCGACACCAACTATGGCTACACCTTC.

In its sample, this clone was seen once. V gene TRBV12-1 combines with J gene TRBJ1-1. TRBV12-1 is designated a pseudogene. There are 18 residues in the CDR3. The CDR3 DNA reads TGTGCCAGCAGTCCATCCGGAGGGCGCGAACACCGGGGAGTTGAAGCTTTCTTT. It codes for CASSPSGGREHRGVEAFF.

The V and J genes are TRBV28 and TRBJ2-1, with a tentative D call TRBD1 (5 bases). V lost 3 bases, J lost 2 bases, and 11 bases lay in between. This CDR3 has 15 residues. Germline values: CDR1 MDHEN, CDR2 SYDVKM. This CDR3 is CASSLSGSPYNEQFF. In DNA form, the CDR3 reads TGTGCCAGCAGTTTGTCAGGGTCACCCTACAATGAGCAGTTCTTC.

The J gene is TRBJ2-3, the V gene TRBV3-1 (or the pseudogene TRBV3-2); D possibly corresponds to TRBD1 (6 bases). Germline V CDR1 and CDR2: LGHDT, YNNKEL (reference sequence). Trimming shortened V by 4 bases and J by 5 bases, and 13 bases separated the two germline ends. The CDR3 is made up of 14 amino acids. CDR3 protein: CASSLRGHLDTQYF. For the CDR3, the DNA is TGTGCCAGCAGCCTCAGGGGACATTTAGATACGCAGTATTTT.

As DNA, the CDR3 is TGCAGCGCTACGAGGGGGAGAGAGCAGTACTTC. As protein: CSATRGREQYF. This chain connects TRBV29-1 to TRBJ2-7, with D possibly matching TRBD1 (6 bases). Germline CDR1 reads SQVTM; CDR2 reads ANQGSEA. The CDR3 covers 11 residues. The V end was cut by 7 bases, the J end by 7 bases, with 14 bases between.

This clone was detected only once. The V call is TRBV6-2 or TRBV6-3, the J call TRBJ2-5, with TRBD2 identical over 15 bases. From germline, CDR1 is MNHEY and CDR2 SVGEGT. The V segment lost 5 bases and the J segment 5 bases; nucleotides outside the gene matches: 9. The CDR3 consists of 17 residues. The CDR3 DNA is TGTGCCAGCAGTCGCGGACTAGCGGGGGGGGCGTCCGAGACCCAGTACTTC. Protein: CASSRGLAGGASETQYF.